These 29 T cell receptor beta chains share one sample of origin, sequenced in a study of neurological immune-mediated disorders. MiXCR, applied by TCRdb to the 5' RACE reads, yields one record per CDR3 protein. The data contain 130,000 or so distinct CDR3 sequences, 3% to 3.5% of them singletons. Sample: PBMCs. Source of these receptors: a woman aged 30 to 39 with multiple sclerosis.

This clonotype was observed at least ten times. The chain carries TRBV7-2 and TRBJ2-2; possible D gene TRBD1, 5 bases. Germline V lookup: CDR1 SGHTA, CDR2 FQGNSA. Trimming stripped 5 bases from V and 7 bases from J, with 14 bases between. CDR3 length equals 14 residues. Here the CDR3 DNA reads TGTGCCAGCAGCGAGCAGGGTTTCGGCGGGGAGCTGTTTTTT. Amino acid sequence: CASSEQGFGGELFF.

The V call is TRBV20-1, the J call TRBJ1-1; D may be TRBD1 (5 bases). The CDR3 loop spans 12 amino acids. The germline gives CDR1 DFQATT, CDR2 SNEGSKA (reference sequence). V was clipped by 3 bases and J by 7 bases, with 12 bases between them. CDR3 sequence (DNA): TGCAGTGCTAGGGCGGGGCCGGGTGAAGCTTTCTTT. Protein: CSARAGPGEAFF.

This clonotype was found many times. The genes are TRBV12-3 or TRBV12-4 and TRBJ1-1; D possibly corresponds to TRBD1 (6 bases). Trimming removed 3 bases at V and 1 base at J, with 15 bases between. The CDR3 has 16 amino acids. The CDR3 DNA sequence: TGTGCCAGCAGTTTTGACAGGACAGACACGAACACTGAAGCTTTCTTT. Its translation is CASSFDRTDTNTEAFF.

This clonotype showed up many times. V usage is TRBV20-1 and J usage is TRBJ2-5; D is possibly TRBD2 (6 bases). The V end was cut by 5 bases, the J end by 1 base, with 8 bases between. The CDR3 spans 12 residues. Germline CDR1 is DFQATT and CDR2 is SNEGSKA (reference sequence). This chain's CDR3 is CSAAAGQETQYF. In DNA, the CDR3 is TGCAGTGCTGCAGCGGGCCAAGAGACCCAGTACTTC.

This clonotype has ten or more counts. V and J are TRBV25-1 and TRBJ1-2, with unresolved D. V shed 7 bases and J shed 5 bases, with 14 bases lying between them. Germline values: CDR1 MGHDK, CDR2 SYGVNS. CDR3 length equals 13 residues. The CDR3 spells CASTNGVGYGYTF. The CDR3 coding sequence is TGTGCCAGCACGAATGGGGTCGGGTATGGCTACACCTTC.

This clonotype was picked up many times. The V and J genes are TRBV19 and TRBJ2-3; D perhaps matches TRBD2 (5 bases). This CDR3 contains 13 residues. Germline V gene lookup returns CDR1 LNHDA and CDR2 SQIVND (reference sequence). V lost 8 bases and J 0 bases, leaving 9 bases between the germline ends. The CDR3 loop is CASATTSTDTQYF. The CDR3 bases are TGTGCCAGTGCGACTACTAGCACAGATACGCAGTATTTT.

The table lists this clonotype with many counts. This chain uses TRBV5-1 with TRBJ2-5; D is uncertain. The CDR3 totals 14 residues. CDR1 is SGHRS, CDR2 YFSETQ, per germline. Trimming shortened V by 3 bases and J by 2 bases, and 11 bases separated the two germline ends. The CDR3 sequence is CASSSLNPQETQYF. The CDR3, as DNA: TGCGCCAGCAGCTCCCTGAACCCGCAAGAGACCCAGTACTTC. The variable domain in full, completed from reference TRBV5-1 and TRBJ2-5, reads KAGVTQTPRYLIKTRGQQVTLSCSPISGHRSVSWYQQTPGQGLQFLFEYFSETQRNKGNFPGRFSGRQFSNSRSEMNVSTLELGDSALYLCASSSLNPQETQYFGPGTRLLVL.

This clonotype was counted at least ten times. J is TRBJ2-1 and V is TRBV9; 13 positions agree with TRBD2. The ends lost 3 bases at V and 4 bases at J; junction bases unmatched: 1. The CDR3 totals 15 residues. Germline V gene sequence: CDR1 SGDLS, CDR2 YYNGEE. In DNA form, the CDR3 reads TGTGCCAGCAGCGGGGGACTAGCGGGGTACAATGAGCAGTTCTTC. It translates to CASSGGLAGYNEQFF. Combining the CDR3 with reference TRBV9 and TRBJ2-1 gives the whole variable domain DSGVTQTPKHLITATGQRVTLRCSPRSGDLSVYWYQQSLDQGLQFLIQYYNGEERAKGNILERFSAQQFPDLHSELNLSSLELGDSALYFCASSGGLAGYNEQFFGPGTRLTVL.

This clonotype was observed at least ten times. The genes are TRBV27 and TRBJ2-1; D remains ambiguous. With 4 bases removed from V and 8 bases from J, the gap between germline ends came to 6 bases. The CDR3 consists of 11 residues. The germline V gene has CDR1 MNHEY and CDR2 SMNVEV (reference sequence). The CDR3 nucleotides are TGTGCCAGCAGTTCCCTCCATGAGCAGTTCTTC. This sequence encodes CASSSLHEQFF.

This clonotype has at least ten counts. J is TRBJ2-3 and V is TRBV29-1, with D unclear. V lost 6 bases, J lost 3 bases, and 13 bases lay in between. This CDR3 is built from 13 residues. Germline assignment: CDR1 SQVTM and CDR2 ANQGSEA. The CDR3 nucleotides read TGCAGCGTGGAGTCGACCAAGACAGATACGCAGTATTTT. This encodes CSVESTKTDTQYF.

This clonotype showed up many times. This sequence joins TRBV21-1 and TRBJ2-1; the table's D call, TRBD2, has no DNA check behind it. TRBV21-1 is a known pseudogene. CDR3 length: 18 amino acids. The CDR3 nucleotides read TGTGCCAGCACCGTCAGGGGGCTAGCGGGGGGGCGAAACAATGAGCAGTTCTTC. It yields the protein CASTVRGLAGGRNNEQFF.

This clonotype was detected ten times or more. J is TRBJ2-5 and V is TRBV11-2, with 10 positions matching TRBD2. This CDR3 is 15 amino acids long. V dropped 2 bases and J dropped 2; count of bases not matched to a gene: 2. CDR1 SGHAT and CDR2 FQNNGV come from the germline V gene. CDR3 amino acids: CASSLQRGGQETQYF. The CDR3 coding sequence is TGTGCCAGCAGCTTACAGCGGGGGGGACAAGAGACCCAGTACTTC.

This clonotype was seen at least ten times. V and J are TRBV15 and TRBJ2-2; no clear D. CDR1 is LNHNV, CDR2 YYDKDF, per germline (reference sequence). Trimming took 1 base from V and 3 from J, leaving 9 bases between them. The CDR3 covers 15 residues. In DNA form, the CDR3 reads TGTGCCACCAGCAGAGTTATCTTCGACACCGGGGAGCTGTTTTTT. Translation: CATSRVIFDTGELFF.

This sequence joins TRBV13 and TRBJ1-1; 7 bases map to TRBD1. Germline CDR1 reads PRHDT; CDR2 reads FYEKMQ (reference sequence). The CDR3 length is 13 residues. With V trimmed by 10 bases and J by 1 base, 6 bases remained unmatched. The CDR3 sequence: CAMRDSQNTEAFF. In DNA form, the CDR3 reads TGTGCCATGAGGGACAGCCAGAACACTGAAGCTTTCTTT.

There are many counts of this clonotype. V gene TRBV11-2 combines with J gene TRBJ2-7; D is undetermined. Germline V CDR1 and CDR2: SGHAT, FQNNGV. The length of the CDR3 is 11 residues. V lost 5 bases to trimming and J lost 6 bases, with 8 bases between them. The CDR3 region is CASSPTGEQYF. The CDR3 DNA reads as TGTGCCAGCAGCCCGACGGGCGAGCAGTACTTC.

This clonotype was counted at least ten times. The chain joins TRBV19 to TRBJ1-5; D is undetermined. CDR3 length: 15 residues. Germline CDR1 is LNHDA and CDR2 is SQIVND (reference sequence). V gave up 5 bases and J gave up 0 bases, with 11 bases separating them. CDR3 region: CASSPSQHSNQPQHF. The CDR3 DNA reads as TGTGCCAGTAGTCCGTCCCAGCATAGCAATCAGCCCCAGCATTTT.

In this sample, this clonotype turned up many times. V usage is TRBV29-1 and J usage is TRBJ1-2; D is perhaps TRBD1 (5 bases). The CDR3 length is 12 residues. V was pared by 7 bases and J by 2 bases, with 11 bases between. Germline CDR1 SQVTM, CDR2 ANQGSEA. The CDR3 protein is CSDDGHNYGYTF. The CDR3 DNA reads as TGCAGCGATGACGGACACAACTATGGCTACACCTTC.

The sample holds many counts of this clonotype. This chain joins TRBV5-1 and TRBJ2-1; D ambiguous. The ends were cut back, 0 bases at V and 5 bases at J, with 12 bases in the middle. The CDR3 sequence is 15 residues long. Germline lookup yields CDR1 SGHRS and CDR2 YFSETQ. This CDR3 is CASSLEGTPNNEQFF. The CDR3 DNA reads TGCGCCAGCAGCTTGGAGGGCACCCCGAACAATGAGCAGTTCTTC.

At least ten counts were recorded for this clonotype. The chain joins TRBV6-2 or TRBV6-3 to TRBJ1-5; TRBD1 matches 10 bases. The germline V gene has CDR1 MNHEY and CDR2 SVGEGT. With V trimmed by 2 bases and J by 6 bases, 1 base remained unmatched. The CDR3 has 14 residues. The CDR3 coding sequence is TGTGCCAGCAGTTACCGGACAGGGGGTCAGCCCCAGCATTTT. Translating gives CASSYRTGGQPQHF.

This clonotype was seen repeatedly, ten times or more. This chain connects TRBV24-1 to TRBJ2-1; no clear D gene. Germline lookup yields CDR1 KGHDR and CDR2 SFDVKD. The CDR3 runs 13 residues. Trimming removed 2 bases from V and 6 bases from J, with 7 bases in between. CDR3 region: CATSDYKGNEQFF. Here the CDR3 DNA reads TGTGCCACCAGTGATTATAAGGGCAATGAGCAGTTCTTC.

As for this clonotype: Compared with germline, one end of the junction differs, possibly owing to a read error. The chain couples TRBV27 to TRBJ1-6, with a tentative D call TRBD1 (6 bases). CDR3 size: 12 residues. The germline V gene encodes CDR1 MNHEY and CDR2 SMNVEV (reference sequence). The CDR3 DNA reads as TGTGACAGCAGGAACAGGGATTCACCCCTCCACTTT. It specifies CDSRNRDSPLHF.

This clonotype came up many times. This CDR3 reads CASVEVPVPTDTQYF. The CDR3 DNA follows: TGTGCCAGCGTCGAGGTTCCAGTTCCCACAGATACGCAGTATTTT. The V and J genes are TRBV7-2 and TRBJ2-3; no reliable D call. Trimming pared 8 bases from V and 2 bases from J, leaving 17 bases between. The CDR3 length is 15 residues. Germline V gene data show CDR1 as SGHTA and CDR2 as FQGNSA.

This clonotype was counted ten times or more. The genes are TRBV5-8 and TRBJ2-4; either TRBD1 or TRBD2 may supply D (5 bases each). Germline V gene lookup returns CDR1 SGHTS and CDR2 YDEGEE. The CDR3 has 16 amino acids. Trimming pared 5 bases from V and 2 bases from J, leaving 17 bases between. The CDR3 coding sequence is TGTGCCAGCAGAACCCAGAGGGGTGGAACCAAAAACATTCAGTACTTC. It codes for CASRTQRGGTKNIQYF.

In this sample, this clonotype turned up many times. The chain recombines TRBV15 with TRBJ2-2; 7 bases match TRBD1. This CDR3 region has 14 residues. Germline V gives CDR1 LNHNV, CDR2 YYDKDF (reference sequence). V shed 4 bases and J 6 bases; nucleotides not matched to a gene: 5. CDR3 sequence (DNA): TGTGCCACCAGCACCCGACAGGGCGCCGGGGAGCTGTTTTTT. Translating gives CATSTRQGAGELFF.

This clonotype was recorded many times. The V call is TRBV29-1, the J call TRBJ2-1; 9 nucleotides agree with TRBD2. Germline-derived CDR1 and CDR2 are SQVTM and ANQGSEA. Losses at the gene ends were 3 bases for V and 6 bases for J; bases not matched to a gene: 0. The CDR3 length is 12 residues. CDR3 sequence: CSVEGLANEQFF. CDR3 in DNA: TGCAGCGTTGAGGGACTAGCCAATGAGCAGTTCTTC.

This clonotype has at least ten counts. CDR3 loop: CASSFEVAGGYTF. The CDR3 DNA is TGTGCCAGCAGCTTCGAGGTTGCCGGGGGCTACACCTTC. The rearrangement uses TRBV7-2 and TRBJ1-2; D is unclear. The V end was cut by 3 bases, the J end by 8 bases, with 13 bases between. The CDR3 totals 13 residues. The germline gives CDR1 SGHTA, CDR2 FQGNSA.

Ten or more counts support this clonotype. The rearrangement uses TRBV20-1 and TRBJ2-2; D is possibly TRBD2 (5 bases). The CDR3 contains 15 residues. V was cut by 2 bases and J by 0 bases, with 10 bases left in between. CDR1 DFQATT and CDR2 SNEGSKA come from the germline V gene (reference sequence). CDR3: CSARTPGTNTGELFF. CDR3 sequence (DNA): TGCAGTGCTAGAACCCCGGGAACGAACACCGGGGAGCTGTTTTTT.

This clonotype was counted at least ten times. The chain is built from TRBV11-2 and TRBJ2-3, with unresolved D. Germline V gene lookup returns CDR1 SGHAT and CDR2 FQNNGV. Trimming stripped 1 base from V and 2 bases from J, with 7 bases between. The CDR3 covers 14 residues. Written as DNA, the CDR3 is TGTGCCAGCAGCTTAGGAGGCTACACAGATACGCAGTATTTT. Amino acids: CASSLGGYTDTQYF.

This clonotype was found many times. J is TRBJ1-6 and V is TRBV5-6, with a tentative D call TRBD1 (6 bases). The CDR3 consists of 16 residues. Trimming took off 2 bases at V and 10 bases at J, with 19 bases between the two ends. Germline V lookup: CDR1 SGHDT, CDR2 YYEEEE. The CDR3 loop is CASSFGGLRVESPLHF. The DNA for the CDR3 is TGTGCCAGCAGCTTTGGGGGGCTGCGAGTGGAGTCACCCCTCCACTTT.